The next 28 T cell receptor beta chains were all read from a single sample in a study of cytomegalovirus exposure and HLA in healthy donors. PCR primers comprised 60 Vbeta and 13 Jbeta primers. This table comes from immunoSEQ multiplex PCR, and its TCRdb copy is limited to in-frame clones, with some not included. The repertoire consists of around 160,000 clones, with over 65% occurring once and the leading ten covering under 3%. What was sequenced was PBMCs. These receptors were collected from a man aged 40-49 years in good health and CMV-seropositive.

The V call is TRBV19, the J call TRBJ2-3; a weak D match, TRBD1 (5 bases). Between the trimmed V and J ends, which lost 3 bases and 4 bases, there was a span of 5 bases. The CDR3 has 12 amino acids. Germline CDR1 LNHDA, CDR2 SQIVND (reference sequence). The CDR3 region is CASSIRADTQYF. The CDR3 DNA is TGTGCCAGTAGTATCAGGGCAGATACGCAGTATTTT.

The V and J genes are TRBV2 and TRBJ2-5; no clear D. Germline V gene lookup returns CDR1 SNHLY and CDR2 FYNNEI. The V end was cut by 6 bases, the J end by 2 bases, with 4 bases between. There are 11 residues in the CDR3. In DNA form, the CDR3 reads TGTGCCAGCAGCCTACAAGAGACCCAGTACTTC. It translates to CASSLQETQYF.

This chain links TRBV9 with TRBJ2-3; TRBD2 agrees at 10 bases. The V gene end was trimmed by 5 bases and the J gene end by 6 bases; junction bases not matched to a gene: 9. This CDR3 has 15 amino acids. CDR1 and CDR2 (germline): SGDLS, YYNGEE. CDR3 bases: TGTGCCAGCAGTTCAATTCCGGGACTAGCGGATACGCAGTATTTT. Its translation is CASSSIPGLADTQYF.

This rearrangement joins TRBV19 to TRBJ2-7; 9 bases agree with TRBD2. After removal of 3 bases from V and 7 bases from J, the junction contained 4 bases not matched to a gene. This CDR3 contains 13 residues. The germline CDR1 and CDR2 sequences are LNHDA and SQIVND (reference sequence). The CDR3 sequence: CASSMLAGDEQYF. The CDR3 DNA reads as TGTGCCAGTAGTATGTTAGCGGGAGATGAGCAGTACTTC.

This clone has a count of ten or more. This sequence joins TRBV9 and TRBJ2-7, with TRBD1 matching 9 bases. The V and J ends lost 0 bases and 3 bases, in that order; junction bases with no gene match: 10. Germline V CDR1 and CDR2: SGDLS, YYNGEE. The CDR3 consists of 17 residues. CDR3 amino acids: CASSVASTGTGLYEQYF. The CDR3 nucleotides read TGTGCCAGCAGCGTAGCTTCCACCGGGACAGGGCTCTACGAGCAGTACTTC. The full variable domain, its missing parts supplied by reference TRBV9 and TRBJ2-7, is DSGVTQTPKHLITATGQRVTLRCSPRSGDLSVYWYQQSLDQGLQFLIQYYNGEERAKGNILERFSAQQFPDLHSELNLSSLELGDSALYFCASSVASTGTGLYEQYFGPGTRLTVT.

The gene calls are TRBV21-1 and TRBJ2-7; the table calls TRBD2, which could not be checked here. TRBV21-1 is a known pseudogene. The CDR3 contains 14 residues. As DNA, the CDR3 is TGTGCCAGCAGCAAGCGGGAGTACCCCTACGAGCAGTACTTC. Its protein is CASSKREYPYEQYF.

The chain joins TRBV5-6 to TRBJ1-2, with TRBD1 matching 10 bases. The V gene end was trimmed by 4 bases and the J gene end by 1 base; junction bases not matched to a gene: 7. CDR3 size: 16 residues. Germline CDR1 reads SGHDT; CDR2 reads YYEEEE. CDR3 nucleotides: TGTGCCAGCAGCCCCATGGGACAGGGGTTTAACTATGGCTACACCTTC. This sequence encodes CASSPMGQGFNYGYTF.

This rearrangement joins TRBV15 to TRBJ1-2, with D perhaps TRBD1 (6 bases). CDR1 and CDR2 from the germline V gene are LNHNV and YYDKDF (reference sequence). The CDR3 totals 13 residues. Trimming stripped 3 bases from V and 7 bases from J, with 12 bases between. CDR3 nucleotides: TGTGCCACCAGCAGGACAGGCCCAACTGGCTACACCTTC. Amino acids: CATSRTGPTGYTF.

The J gene is TRBJ1-1, the V gene TRBV7-6; D may be TRBD1 (5 bases). Trimming removed 0 bases from V and 7 bases from J, with 9 bases in between. The germline gives CDR1 SGHVS, CDR2 FNYEAQ. CDR3 length: 13 amino acids. The chain's CDR3 is CASSLAGVSEAFF. Written as DNA, the CDR3 is TGTGCCAGCAGCTTAGCAGGGGTTAGTGAAGCTTTCTTT.

This chain joins TRBV7-8 and TRBJ2-3; no reliable D call. CDR3 size: 13 residues. Trimming removed 7 bases at V and 4 bases at J, with 12 bases between. In germline, CDR1 is SGHVS, CDR2 FQNEAQ. In nucleotides, the CDR3 is TGTGCCAGCATTGGGCCGGAATCAGATACGCAGTATTTT. It codes for CASIGPESDTQYF.

This rearrangement joins TRBV19 to TRBJ1-3; tentative D call: TRBD1 (5 bases). The germline gives CDR1 LNHDA, CDR2 SQIVND (reference sequence). The CDR3 extends over 16 amino acids. Between the trimmed V and J ends, which lost 3 bases and 4 bases, there was a span of 16 bases. The CDR3 here is CASSIRVRRGGNTIYF. In nucleotides, the CDR3 is TGTGCCAGTAGTATTAGGGTCAGAAGGGGAGGAAACACCATATATTTT.

The chain is built from TRBV6-1 and TRBJ1-1; D call uncertain. CDR1 and CDR2 (germline): MNHNS, SASEGT. The CDR3 has 13 amino acids. V lost 7 bases and J lost 1, with 10 bases in between. CDR3 in amino acids: CASMWTGNTEAFF. For the CDR3, the DNA is TGTGCCAGCATGTGGACTGGGAACACTGAAGCTTTCTTT.

The chain employs TRBV27 and TRBJ2-3, with 9 bases that match TRBD2. This CDR3 has 14 amino acids. The V gene's germline CDR1 is MNHEY and CDR2 SMNVEV (reference sequence). J gave up 5 bases and V 4 bases, and 4 bases lay outside the gene matches. The CDR3 sequence is CASSSTLAGDTQYF. DNA of the CDR3: TGTGCCAGCAGTTCGACACTAGCGGGAGATACGCAGTATTTT.

The chain links TRBV7-9 to TRBJ2-1; no reliable D call. The germline gives CDR1 SEHNR, CDR2 FQNEAQ (reference sequence). The CDR3 is 12 residues long. Deletions cut 5 bases from V and 6 bases from J, with 8 bases between. CDR3 nucleotides: TGTGCCAGCAGCCCTATTGGCAATGAGCAGTTCTTC. Translation: CASSPIGNEQFF.

The CDR3 nucleotides are TGTGCCACCAGCAGGGTAGGCGGGCACACCATATATTTT. The encoded protein is CATSRVGGHTIYF. The chain has TRBV15 and TRBJ1-3; unclear D gene. The V end lost 3 bases, the J end lost 8 bases, and 11 bases lay between the germline ends. There are 13 residues in the CDR3. Germline V gene lookup returns CDR1 LNHNV and CDR2 YYDKDF (reference sequence).

The V gene is TRBV14, the J gene TRBJ2-1; 9 bases are a match to TRBD1. J gave up 5 bases and V 2 bases, and 13 bases lay outside the gene matches. The CDR3 sequence is 18 residues long. CDR1 and CDR2 from the germline V gene are SGHDN and FVKESK. The CDR3 DNA follows: TGTGCCAGCAGCCAACCCCCGTTTCCGGGACAGGGAGACAATGAGCAGTTCTTC. Translation gives CASSQPPFPGQGDNEQFF.

This sequence joins TRBV5-1 and TRBJ2-7; weak D call: TRBD2 (6 bases). The CDR3 consists of 14 residues. Trimming cost V 4 bases and J 0 bases, with 11 bases left between them. Germline V gene data show CDR1 as SGHRS and CDR2 as YFSETQ. The CDR3, as DNA: TGCGCCAGCAGCCGACGGGGGAGCTCCTACGAGCAGTACTTC. Its protein product is CASSRRGSSYEQYF.

This clone appeared a few times. This sequence joins TRBV7-2 and TRBJ2-3; D is perhaps TRBD1 (8 bases). The V gene's germline CDR1 is SGHTA and CDR2 FQGNSA. The CDR3 contains 16 residues. V gave up 4 bases and J gave up 3 bases, with 17 bases separating them. CDR3 coding DNA: TGTGCCAGCAGCTACAGGGGGGAGGGCCGGACAGATACGCAGTATTTT. Translating it yields CASSYRGEGRTDTQYF.

This chain joins TRBV27 and TRBJ1-6; D is possibly TRBD1 (6 bases). V was clipped by 7 bases and J by 7 bases, with 11 bases between them. In germline, CDR1 is MNHEY, CDR2 SMNVEV (reference sequence). The length of the CDR3 is 13 residues. The CDR3 nucleotides read TGTGCCAGCACGGGGGGCACCAATTCACCCCTCCACTTT. It encodes CASTGGTNSPLHF.

The V gene is TRBV19, the J gene TRBJ1-4; tentatively, D is TRBD1 (5 bases). This CDR3 is built from 14 residues. Trimming removed 0 bases from V and 12 bases from J, with 14 bases in between. Germline CDR1 reads LNHDA; CDR2 reads SQIVND (reference sequence). CDR3 in amino acids: CASSIDGRVNELFF. Written as DNA, the CDR3 is TGTGCCAGTAGTATAGACGGCAGGGTTAATGAACTGTTTTTT.

The CDR3 DNA sequence: TGTGCCAGCAGTCGACACAGGGGCCCGGGTAAAGGGCACACAGATACGCAGTATTTT. This sequence encodes CASSRHRGPGKGHTDTQYF. The chain links TRBV27 to TRBJ2-3; 7 nucleotides line up with TRBD1. The germline V gene has CDR1 MNHEY and CDR2 SMNVEV (reference sequence). This CDR3 spans 19 amino acids. The V segment lost 5 bases and the J segment 2 bases; nucleotides outside the gene matches: 19.

The chain joins TRBV15 to TRBJ2-5, with 10 bases that match TRBD2. V dropped 0 bases and J dropped 5; count of bases not matched to a gene: 0. This CDR3 is 14 amino acids long. Germline V gene data show CDR1 as LNHNV and CDR2 as YYDKDF (reference sequence). As DNA, the CDR3 is TGTGCCACCAGCAGAGATAGCGGGAGGGAGACCCAGTACTTC. It codes for CATSRDSGRETQYF.

The rearrangement joins TRBV6-6 to TRBJ2-5; tentatively, D is TRBD1 (5 bases). Germline V gives CDR1 MNHNY, CDR2 SVGAGI (reference sequence). The CDR3 contains 14 residues. V was cut by 4 bases and J by 0 bases, with 9 bases left in between. For the CDR3, the DNA is TGTGCCAGCAGTTGGACACCTTACCAAGAGACCCAGTACTTC. It codes for CASSWTPYQETQYF.

The V call is TRBV2, the J call TRBJ1-5; D call uncertain. The V end lost 7 bases, the J end lost 4 bases, and 8 bases lay between the germline ends. The CDR3 has 12 residues. Germline assignment: CDR1 SNHLY and CDR2 FYNNEI. The CDR3 loop reads CASNNINQPQHF. For the CDR3, the DNA is TGTGCCAGCAATAACATTAATCAGCCCCAGCATTTT.

V gene TRBV28 combines with J gene TRBJ1-2; 7 bases agree with TRBD1. Germline CDR1 is MDHEN and CDR2 is SYDVKM. The length of the CDR3 is 14 residues. V was clipped by 5 bases and J by 6 bases; unmatched bases: 9. CDR3 nucleotides: TGTGCCAGCAGTCCCTCGACAGGGCCCCATGGCTACACCTTC. Translating gives CASSPSTGPHGYTF.

The V gene is TRBV5-1, the J gene TRBJ2-2; D is ambiguous. The CDR3 runs to 15 residues. V lost 0 bases, J lost 1 base, and 7 bases lay in between. Germline CDR1 is SGHRS and CDR2 is YFSETQ. CDR3 residues: CASSLGFRNTGELFF. The CDR3 DNA follows: TGCGCCAGCAGCTTGGGATTCAGGAACACCGGGGAGCTGTTTTTT.

This rearrangement joins TRBV2 to TRBJ1-4; TRBD1 matches at 8 bases. The CDR3 has 15 residues. V lost 4 bases and J lost 8; bases outside the gene matches: 9. CDR1 is SNHLY, CDR2 FYNNEI, per germline. The CDR3 reads CASSVGTGDREKLFF. CDR3 sequence (DNA): TGTGCCAGCAGTGTTGGGACAGGTGACCGGGAAAAACTGTTTTTT.

The chain combines TRBV27 with TRBJ1-3; D might be TRBD1 (5 bases). This CDR3 contains 15 residues. Trimming shortened V by 6 bases and J by 0 bases, and 12 bases separated the two germline ends. Germline V lookup: CDR1 MNHEY, CDR2 SMNVEV (reference sequence). CDR3 DNA sequence: TGTGCCAGCAGCCTGGACACTCACTCTGGAAACACCATATATTTT. This translates into CASSLDTHSGNTIYF.